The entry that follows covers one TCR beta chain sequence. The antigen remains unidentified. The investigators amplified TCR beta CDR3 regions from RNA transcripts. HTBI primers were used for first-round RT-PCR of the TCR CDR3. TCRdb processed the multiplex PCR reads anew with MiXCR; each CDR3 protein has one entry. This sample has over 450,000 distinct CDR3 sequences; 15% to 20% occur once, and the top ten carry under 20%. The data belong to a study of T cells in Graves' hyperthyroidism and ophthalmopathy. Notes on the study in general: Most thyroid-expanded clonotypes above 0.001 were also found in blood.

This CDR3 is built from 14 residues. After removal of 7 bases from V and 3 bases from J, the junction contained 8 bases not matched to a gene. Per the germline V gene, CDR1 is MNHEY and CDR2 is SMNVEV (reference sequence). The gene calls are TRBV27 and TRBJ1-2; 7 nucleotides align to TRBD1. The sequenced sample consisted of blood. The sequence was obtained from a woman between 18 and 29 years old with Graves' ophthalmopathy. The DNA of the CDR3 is TGTGCCAGCACAACGACAGGGCATGACTATGGCTACACCTTC. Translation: CASTTTGHDYGYTF.